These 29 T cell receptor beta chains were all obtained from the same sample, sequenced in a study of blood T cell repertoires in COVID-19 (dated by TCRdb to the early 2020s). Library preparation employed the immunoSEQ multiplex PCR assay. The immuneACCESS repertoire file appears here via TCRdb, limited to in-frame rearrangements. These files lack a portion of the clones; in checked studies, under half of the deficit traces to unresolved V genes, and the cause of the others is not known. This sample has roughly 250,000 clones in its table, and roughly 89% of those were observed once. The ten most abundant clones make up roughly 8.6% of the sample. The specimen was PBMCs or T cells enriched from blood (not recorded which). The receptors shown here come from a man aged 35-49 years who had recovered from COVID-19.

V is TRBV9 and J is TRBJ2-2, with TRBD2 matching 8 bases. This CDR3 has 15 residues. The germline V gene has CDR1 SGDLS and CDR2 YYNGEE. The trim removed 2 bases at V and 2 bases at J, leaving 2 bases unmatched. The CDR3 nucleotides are TGTGCCAGCAGCGTTAGCGGGGCCAACACCGGGGAGCTGTTTTTT. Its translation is CASSVSGANTGELFF.

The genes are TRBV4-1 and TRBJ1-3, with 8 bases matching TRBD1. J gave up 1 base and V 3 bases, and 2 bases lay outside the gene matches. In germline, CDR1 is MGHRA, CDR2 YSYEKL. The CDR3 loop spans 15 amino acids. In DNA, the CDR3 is TGCGCCAGCAGCCAGCAGGGGGCTTCTGGAAACACCATATATTTT. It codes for CASSQQGASGNTIYF.

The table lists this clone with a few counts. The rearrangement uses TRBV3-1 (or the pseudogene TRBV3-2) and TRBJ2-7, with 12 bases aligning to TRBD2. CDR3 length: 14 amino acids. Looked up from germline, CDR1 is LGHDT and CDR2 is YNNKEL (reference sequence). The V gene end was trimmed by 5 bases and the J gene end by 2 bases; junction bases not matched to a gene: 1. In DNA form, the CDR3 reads TGTGCCAGCAGCTCTAGCGGGAGGGCCTACGAGCAGTACTTC. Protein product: CASSSSGRAYEQYF.

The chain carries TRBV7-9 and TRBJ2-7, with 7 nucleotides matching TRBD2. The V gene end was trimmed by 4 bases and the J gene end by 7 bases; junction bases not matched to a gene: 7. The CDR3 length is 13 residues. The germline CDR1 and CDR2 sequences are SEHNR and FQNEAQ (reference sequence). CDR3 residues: CASSSPGREEQYF. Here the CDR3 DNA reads TGTGCCAGCAGCTCTCCGGGGAGGGAAGAGCAGTACTTC. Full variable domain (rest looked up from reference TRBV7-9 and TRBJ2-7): DTGVSQNPRHKITKRGQNVTFRCDPISEHNRLYWYRQTLGQGPEFLTYFQNEAQLEKSRLLSDRFSAERPKGSFSTLEIQRTEQGDSAMYLCASSSPGREEQYFGPGTRLTVT.

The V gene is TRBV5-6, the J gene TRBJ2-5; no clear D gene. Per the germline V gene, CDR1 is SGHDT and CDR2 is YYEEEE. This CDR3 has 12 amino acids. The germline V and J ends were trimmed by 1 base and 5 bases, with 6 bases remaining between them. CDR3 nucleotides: TGTGCCAGCAGCTTGCGAGTGGAGACCCAGTACTTC. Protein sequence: CASSLRVETQYF.

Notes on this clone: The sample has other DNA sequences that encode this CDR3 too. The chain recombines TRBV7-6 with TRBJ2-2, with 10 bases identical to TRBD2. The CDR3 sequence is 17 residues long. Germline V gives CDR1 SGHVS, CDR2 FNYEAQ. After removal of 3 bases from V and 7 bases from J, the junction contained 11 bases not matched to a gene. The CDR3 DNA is TGTGCCAGCAGCTTGAACAGCGGGAGGGTGCGGGGCGGGGAGCTGTTTTTT. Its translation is CASSLNSGRVRGGELFF.

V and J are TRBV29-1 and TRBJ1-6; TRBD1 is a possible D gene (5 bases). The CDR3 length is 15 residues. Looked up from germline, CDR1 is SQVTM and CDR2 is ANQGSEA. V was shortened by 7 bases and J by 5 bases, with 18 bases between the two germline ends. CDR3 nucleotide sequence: TGCAGCGCGAGCCAGGGAAGATATGATAATTCACCCCTCCACTTT. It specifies CSASQGRYDNSPLHF.

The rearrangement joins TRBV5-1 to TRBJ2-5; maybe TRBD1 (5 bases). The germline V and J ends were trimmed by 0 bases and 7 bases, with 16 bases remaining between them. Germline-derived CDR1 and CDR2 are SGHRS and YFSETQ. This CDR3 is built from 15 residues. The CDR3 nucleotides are TGCGCCAGCAGCTTGGGACAGTACCTGGGTTTGACCCAGTACTTC. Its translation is CASSLGQYLGLTQYF.

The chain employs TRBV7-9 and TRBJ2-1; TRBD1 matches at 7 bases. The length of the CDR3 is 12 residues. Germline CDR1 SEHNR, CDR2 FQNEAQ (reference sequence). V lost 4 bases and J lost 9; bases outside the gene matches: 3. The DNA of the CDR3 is TGTGCCAGCAGCTCGACAGGGTCTGAGCAGTTCTTC. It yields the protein CASSSTGSEQFF.

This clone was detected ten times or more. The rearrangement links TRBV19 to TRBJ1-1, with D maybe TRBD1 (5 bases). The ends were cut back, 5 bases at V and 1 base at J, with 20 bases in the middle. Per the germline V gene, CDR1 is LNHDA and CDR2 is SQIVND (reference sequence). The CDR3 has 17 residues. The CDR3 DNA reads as TGTGCCAGTAGTTCTACAGGATACCCAATTGGGAACACTGAAGCTTTCTTT. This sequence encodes CASSSTGYPIGNTEAFF.

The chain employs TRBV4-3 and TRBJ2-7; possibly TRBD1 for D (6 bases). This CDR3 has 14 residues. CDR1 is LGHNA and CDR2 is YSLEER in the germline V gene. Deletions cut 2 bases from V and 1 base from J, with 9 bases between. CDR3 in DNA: TGCGCCAGCAGCCAATCGACAGGTTCCTACGAGCAGTACTTC. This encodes CASSQSTGSYEQYF.

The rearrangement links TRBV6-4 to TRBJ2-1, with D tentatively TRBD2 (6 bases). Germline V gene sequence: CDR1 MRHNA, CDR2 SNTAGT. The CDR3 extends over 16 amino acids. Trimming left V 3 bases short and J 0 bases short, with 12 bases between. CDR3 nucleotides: TGTGCCAGCAGTGAAGCGGGCAGGAGCTCCTACAATGAGCAGTTCTTC. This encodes CASSEAGRSSYNEQFF.

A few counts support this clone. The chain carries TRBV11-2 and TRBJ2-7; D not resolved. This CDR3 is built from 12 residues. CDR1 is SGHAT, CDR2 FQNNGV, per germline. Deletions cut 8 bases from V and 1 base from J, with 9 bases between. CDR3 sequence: CASGAISYEQYF. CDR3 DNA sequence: TGTGCCAGCGGTGCGATATCCTACGAGCAGTACTTC.

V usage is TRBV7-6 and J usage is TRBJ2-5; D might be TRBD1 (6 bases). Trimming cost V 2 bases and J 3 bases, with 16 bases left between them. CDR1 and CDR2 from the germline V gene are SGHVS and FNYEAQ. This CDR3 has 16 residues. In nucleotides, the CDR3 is TGTGCCAGCAGCTTAACCCTCACAGGGAGCAAAGAGACCCAGTACTTC. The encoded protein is CASSLTLTGSKETQYF.

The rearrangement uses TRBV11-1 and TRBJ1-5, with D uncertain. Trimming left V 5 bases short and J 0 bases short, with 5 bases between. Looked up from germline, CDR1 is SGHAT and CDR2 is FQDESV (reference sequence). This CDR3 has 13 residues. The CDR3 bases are TGTGCCAGCAGCGTAAATAGCAATCAGCCCCAGCATTTT. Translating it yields CASSVNSNQPQHF.

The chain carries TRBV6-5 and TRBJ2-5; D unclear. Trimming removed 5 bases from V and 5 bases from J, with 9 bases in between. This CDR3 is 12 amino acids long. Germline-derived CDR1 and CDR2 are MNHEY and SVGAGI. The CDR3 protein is CASSLGRETQYF. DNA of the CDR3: TGTGCCAGCAGTCTCGGTCGCGAGACCCAGTACTTC.

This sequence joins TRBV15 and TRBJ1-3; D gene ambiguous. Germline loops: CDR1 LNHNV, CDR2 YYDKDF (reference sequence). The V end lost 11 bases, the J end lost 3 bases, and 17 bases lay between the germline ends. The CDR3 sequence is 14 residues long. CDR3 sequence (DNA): TGTGCCTCACAGTGGACGCGGGGTGGAAACACCATATATTTT. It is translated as CASQWTRGGNTIYF.

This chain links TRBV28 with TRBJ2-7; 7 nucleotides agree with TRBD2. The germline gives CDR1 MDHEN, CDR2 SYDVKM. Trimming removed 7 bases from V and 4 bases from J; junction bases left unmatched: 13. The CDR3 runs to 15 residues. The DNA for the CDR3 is TGTGCCAGCAACCCCCCCGGGGGAGGGTCGTACGAGCAGTACTTC. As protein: CASNPPGGGSYEQYF.

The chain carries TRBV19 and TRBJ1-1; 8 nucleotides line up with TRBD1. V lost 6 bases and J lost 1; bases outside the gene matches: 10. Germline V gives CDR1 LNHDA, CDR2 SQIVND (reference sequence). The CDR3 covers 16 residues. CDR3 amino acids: CASSRTGRLRNTEAFF. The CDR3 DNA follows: TGTGCCAGTAGCCGGACAGGGAGGCTCAGGAACACTGAAGCTTTCTTT.

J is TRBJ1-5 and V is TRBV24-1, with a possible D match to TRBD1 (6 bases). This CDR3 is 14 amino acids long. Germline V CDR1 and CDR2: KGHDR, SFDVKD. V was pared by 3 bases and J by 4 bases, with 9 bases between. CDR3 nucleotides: TGTGCCACCAGTGATCCGGACAGTAATCAGCCCCAGCATTTT. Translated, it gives CATSDPDSNQPQHF.

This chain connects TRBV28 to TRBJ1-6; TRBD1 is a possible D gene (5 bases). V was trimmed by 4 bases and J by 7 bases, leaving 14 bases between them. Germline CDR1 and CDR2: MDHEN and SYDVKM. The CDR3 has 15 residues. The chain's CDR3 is CASSSPIGANSPLHF. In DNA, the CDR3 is TGTGCCAGCAGTTCCCCAATTGGGGCCAATTCACCCCTCCACTTT.

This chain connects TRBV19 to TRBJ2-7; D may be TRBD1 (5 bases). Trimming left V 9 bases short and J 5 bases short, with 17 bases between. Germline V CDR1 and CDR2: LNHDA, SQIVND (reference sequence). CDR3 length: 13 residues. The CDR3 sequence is CASGHGREHEQYF. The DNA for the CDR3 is TGTGCCAGCGGGCACGGCAGGGAACACGAGCAGTACTTC.

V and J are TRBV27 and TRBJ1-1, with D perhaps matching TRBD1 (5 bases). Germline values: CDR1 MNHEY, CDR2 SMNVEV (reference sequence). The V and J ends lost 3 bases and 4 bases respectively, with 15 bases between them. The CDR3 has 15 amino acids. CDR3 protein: CASSLSSPQGTEAFF. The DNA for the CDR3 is TGTGCCAGCAGTTTGTCCAGCCCTCAGGGCACTGAAGCTTTCTTT.

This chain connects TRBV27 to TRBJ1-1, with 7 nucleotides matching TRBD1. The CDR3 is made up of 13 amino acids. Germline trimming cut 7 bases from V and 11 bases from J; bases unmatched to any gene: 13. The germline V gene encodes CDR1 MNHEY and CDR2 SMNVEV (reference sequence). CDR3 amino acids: CASNRQGERSAFF. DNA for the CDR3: TGTGCCAGCAACAGACAGGGCGAACGGTCGGCTTTCTTT.

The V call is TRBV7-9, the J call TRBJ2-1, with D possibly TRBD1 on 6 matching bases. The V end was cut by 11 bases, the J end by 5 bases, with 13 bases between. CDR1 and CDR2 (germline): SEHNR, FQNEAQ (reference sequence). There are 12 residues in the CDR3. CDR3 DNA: TGTGCCTCTGAGGGGGATCACAATGAGCAGTTCTTC. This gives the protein CASEGDHNEQFF.

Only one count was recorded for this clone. CDR3 loop: CATSENRGMNTGELFF. Written as DNA, the CDR3 is TGTGCCACCAGTGAAAACAGGGGTATGAACACCGGGGAGCTGTTTTTT. V usage is TRBV24-1 and J usage is TRBJ2-2, with 7 bases aligning to TRBD1. With 4 bases clipped from V and 1 base from J, the junction kept 5 bases outside the gene matches. CDR3 length: 16 residues. Germline assignment: CDR1 KGHDR and CDR2 SFDVKD.

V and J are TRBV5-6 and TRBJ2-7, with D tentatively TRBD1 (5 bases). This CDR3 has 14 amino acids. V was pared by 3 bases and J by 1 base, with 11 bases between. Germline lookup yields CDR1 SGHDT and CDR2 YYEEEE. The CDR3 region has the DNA TGTGCCAGCAGCTCAGGGCTTCCATCCTACGAGCAGTACTTC. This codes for CASSSGLPSYEQYF.

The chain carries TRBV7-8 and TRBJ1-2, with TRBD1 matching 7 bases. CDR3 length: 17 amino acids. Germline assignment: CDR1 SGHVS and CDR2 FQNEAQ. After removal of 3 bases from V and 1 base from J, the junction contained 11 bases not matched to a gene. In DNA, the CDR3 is TGTGCCAGCAGCTTGGAGGAGACAGGGATACTTAACTATGGCTACACCTTC. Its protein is CASSLEETGILNYGYTF.

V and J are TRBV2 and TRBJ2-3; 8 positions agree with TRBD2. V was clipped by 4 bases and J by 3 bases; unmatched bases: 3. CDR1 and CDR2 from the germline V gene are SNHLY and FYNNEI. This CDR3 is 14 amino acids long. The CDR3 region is CASSVTSGTDTQYF. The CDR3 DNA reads TGTGCCAGCAGTGTAACTAGCGGTACAGATACGCAGTATTTT. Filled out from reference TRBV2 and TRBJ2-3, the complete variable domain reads EPEVTQTPSHQVTQMGQEVILRCVPISNHLYFYWYRQILGQKVEFLVSFYNNEISEKSEIFDDQFSVERPDGSNFTLKIRSTKLEDSAMYFCASSVTSGTDTQYFGPGTRLTVL.